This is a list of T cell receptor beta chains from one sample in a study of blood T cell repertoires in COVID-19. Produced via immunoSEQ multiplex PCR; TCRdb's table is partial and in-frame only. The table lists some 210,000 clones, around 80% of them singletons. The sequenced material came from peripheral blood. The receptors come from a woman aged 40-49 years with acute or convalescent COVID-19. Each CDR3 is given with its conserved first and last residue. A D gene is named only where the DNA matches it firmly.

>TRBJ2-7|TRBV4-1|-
CASSQGQASYEQYF
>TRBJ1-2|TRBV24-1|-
CATSDPTPGGNYGYTF
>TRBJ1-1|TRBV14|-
CASSPRGSPNTEAFF
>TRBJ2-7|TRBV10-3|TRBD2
CAMSTSANPYEQYF
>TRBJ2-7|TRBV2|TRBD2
CASQLAGVPYEQYF
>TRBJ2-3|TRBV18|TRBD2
CASSPGGGTDTQYF
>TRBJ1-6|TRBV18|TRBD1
CASSPLQGAYSPLHF
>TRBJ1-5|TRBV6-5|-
CASSRPGQPQHF
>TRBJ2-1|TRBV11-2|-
CASSAVTSSYEQFF
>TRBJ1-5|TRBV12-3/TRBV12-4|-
CASSLRGNQPQHF
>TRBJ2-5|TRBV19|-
CASSIRSETQYF
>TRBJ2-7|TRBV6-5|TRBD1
CASRGGQGNYEQYF
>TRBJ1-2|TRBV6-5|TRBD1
CASSYSRTGGNYGYTF
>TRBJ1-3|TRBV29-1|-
CSVEDSSGNTIYF
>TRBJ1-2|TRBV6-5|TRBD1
CASRIRDRDYGYTF
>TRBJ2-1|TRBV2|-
CASSSSTIPYNEQFF
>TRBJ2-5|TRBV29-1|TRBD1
CSVGTGGLGETQYF
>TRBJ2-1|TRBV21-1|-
CASRPLRGSYNEQFF
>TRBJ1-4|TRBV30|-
CAWSVFKQGNEKLFF
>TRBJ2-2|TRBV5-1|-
CASSLVGANTGELFF
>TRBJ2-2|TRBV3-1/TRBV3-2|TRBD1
CASSQPLTGQGTGELFF
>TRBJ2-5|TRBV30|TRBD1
CAWSPLDQGAETQYF
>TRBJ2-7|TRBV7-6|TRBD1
CASSQAPGQGYYEQYF
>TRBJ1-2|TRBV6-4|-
CASSDYLNSPQGYTF
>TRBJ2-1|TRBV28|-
CASSLTGDWSYNEQFF
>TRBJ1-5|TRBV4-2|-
CASRPGDGVNQPQHF
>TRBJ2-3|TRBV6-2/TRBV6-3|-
CASSQGMGGGTQYF
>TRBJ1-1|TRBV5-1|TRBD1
CASSLGTGVLDTEAFF
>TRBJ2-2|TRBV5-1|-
CASSSPGSGELFF